Each of the 14 T cell receptor beta chains below was sequenced from the same sample in a study of siplizumab effects on memory and regulatory T cells. Profiled with immunoSEQ multiplex PCR; TCRdb holds only in-frame clones, not every one. The sample consists of 9,000 to 13,000 clones, around 45% of them appearing once. These receptors are not linked to any known antigen. Mixed lymphocyte reaction cells underwent five to six days of coculture at 37°C. Sequencing used CFSE-low (dividing) CD8+ T cells sorted from an allogeneic mixed lymphocyte reaction. The receptor set was obtained from a human donor in good health; the cells came from an allogeneic mixed lymphocyte reaction.

A few counts support this clone. This chain uses TRBV27 with TRBJ2-7; D may correspond to TRBD1 or TRBD2 (5 bases each). Looked up from germline, CDR1 is MNHEY and CDR2 is SMNVEV (reference sequence). The germline V and J ends were trimmed by 6 bases and 0 bases, with 15 bases remaining between them. This CDR3 has 15 amino acids. The CDR3 DNA follows: TGTGCCAGCAGCCGGGACGGAGCCATCTCCTACGAGCAGTACTTC. This codes for CASSRDGAISYEQYF.

Sample share makes this clone large. The rearrangement links TRBV29-1 to TRBJ1-2, with no clear D. Between the trimmed V and J ends, which lost 0 bases and 4 bases, there was a span of 9 bases. The CDR3 has 13 residues. Germline V lookup: CDR1 SQVTM, CDR2 ANQGSEA. The CDR3 DNA is TGCAGCGTTGAAGATCGAGAGAGCTATGGCTACACCTTC. Translation: CSVEDRESYGYTF.

This CDR3 reads CASSLSWATNEKLFF. Here the CDR3 DNA reads TGCGCCAGCAGCTTGTCCTGGGCAACTAATGAAAAACTGTTTTTT. The chain links TRBV5-1 to TRBJ1-4; D is unclear. CDR3 length: 15 residues. From germline, CDR1 is SGHRS and CDR2 YFSETQ. V gave up 1 base and J gave up 0 bases, with 7 bases separating them.

The CDR3 protein is CASSLTGLAVETQYF. In DNA form, the CDR3 reads TGTGCCAGCAGTCTAACGGGACTAGCGGTAGAGACCCAGTACTTC. The chain combines TRBV6-5 with TRBJ2-5; 11 bases map to TRBD2. Germline V lookup: CDR1 MNHEY, CDR2 SVGAGI. CDR3 length: 15 residues. V dropped 5 bases and J dropped 4; count of bases not matched to a gene: 6.

V and J are TRBV29-1 and TRBJ1-2; D possibly corresponds to TRBD1 (5 bases). The length of the CDR3 is 15 residues. The germline V gene has CDR1 SQVTM and CDR2 ANQGSEA. Trimming stripped 2 bases from V and 1 base from J, with 14 bases between. CDR3 amino acids: CSVETWGRGNYGYTF. The CDR3 DNA sequence: TGCAGCGTTGAAACTTGGGGCCGAGGTAACTATGGCTACACCTTC. Variable domain in full (rest from reference TRBV29-1 and TRBJ1-2): SAVISQKPSRDICQRGTSLTIQCQVDSQVTMMFWYRQQPGQSLTLIATANQGSEATYESGFVIDKFPISRPNLTFSTLTVSNMSPEDSSIYLCSVETWGRGNYGYTFGSGTRLTVV.

V usage is TRBV4-1 and J usage is TRBJ2-3; no firm D call. V shed 1 base and J shed 1 base, with 6 bases lying between them. Germline V gene data show CDR1 as MGHRA and CDR2 as YSYEKL. This CDR3 is 14 amino acids long. The chain's CDR3 is CASSQGPGTDTQYF. CDR3 in DNA: TGCGCCAGCAGCCAAGGTCCAGGCACAGATACGCAGTATTTT.

The gene calls are TRBV5-1 and TRBJ2-7; TRBD1 matches at 8 bases. The CDR3 runs 15 residues. Trimming took 3 bases from V and 0 from J; bases not matched to a gene: 5. Germline V lookup: CDR1 SGHRS, CDR2 YFSETQ. DNA for the CDR3: TGCGCCAGCAGCTCCTCAACAGGGGGCTCCTACGAGCAGTACTTC. Protein: CASSSSTGGSYEQYF.

This clone is labeled as medium-sized. V is TRBV19 and J is TRBJ1-1; D is perhaps TRBD1 (5 bases). The CDR3 contains 12 residues. Germline CDR1 and CDR2: LNHDA and SQIVND (reference sequence). With 7 bases removed from V and 4 bases from J, the gap between germline ends came to 10 bases. CDR3 sequence reads: CASKVGGTEAFF. CDR3 nucleotides: TGTGCCAGTAAGGTGGGGGGCACTGAAGCTTTCTTT.

V usage is TRBV7-6 and J usage is TRBJ2-5; no firm D call. V was clipped by 5 bases and J by 5 bases, with 9 bases between them. In germline, CDR1 is SGHVS, CDR2 FNYEAQ. This CDR3 has 12 amino acids. As DNA, the CDR3 is TGTGCCAGCAGCCTGGTTGGTGAGACCCAGTACTTC. Translating gives CASSLVGETQYF.

This clone was counted at least ten times. The genes are TRBV7-2 and TRBJ2-4, with a possible D match to TRBD2 (6 bases). The germline V gene has CDR1 SGHTA and CDR2 FQGNSA. The length of the CDR3 is 16 residues. V lost 2 bases and J 2 bases, leaving 13 bases between the germline ends. CDR3 nucleotide sequence: TGTGCCAGCAGCTTAACCCCTAGCGATACCAAAAACATTCAGTACTTC. Its protein is CASSLTPSDTKNIQYF.

This clone rates as medium-sized (0.01 to 0.1%). The V and J genes are TRBV4-3 and TRBJ2-6; no firm D call. The CDR3 length is 16 residues. V lost 0 bases, J lost 4 bases, and 10 bases lay in between. Germline V gene data show CDR1 as LGHNA and CDR2 as YSLEER. The DNA of the CDR3 is TGCGCCAGCAGCCAAGATGGCACCAACGGGGCCAACGTCCTGACTTTC. This gives the protein CASSQDGTNGANVLTF.

Relative to its sample, this clone is medium-sized. This chain links TRBV27 with TRBJ2-7; D is undetermined. Germline CDR1 is MNHEY and CDR2 is SMNVEV (reference sequence). The CDR3 sequence is 13 residues long. Trimming took off 5 bases at V and 3 bases at J, with 11 bases between the two ends. CDR3 sequence (DNA): TGTGCCAGCAGTCTTGGACCAGGCTACGAGCAGTACTTC. Encoded protein: CASSLGPGYEQYF.

V and J are TRBV5-3 and TRBJ2-1; 7 positions match TRBD2. TRBV5-3 is an ORF; its function is uncertain. With 4 bases clipped from V and 0 bases from J, the junction kept 10 bases outside the gene matches. CDR3 length equals 17 residues. The CDR3 DNA reads TGTGCCAGAAGCCCCCCCCAAGCGGGGTTCTCCTACAATGAGCAGTTCTTC. Its translation: CARSPPQAGFSYNEQFF.

By sample fraction, this clone is medium-sized. The rearrangement joins TRBV27 to TRBJ1-5, with D hard to call. The CDR3 is 13 residues long. Germline CDR1 MNHEY, CDR2 SMNVEV (reference sequence). V was trimmed by 0 bases and J by 6 bases, leaving 6 bases between them. CDR3 loop: CASSLSGSQPQHF. DNA for the CDR3: TGTGCCAGCAGTTTATCGGGTTCTCAGCCCCAGCATTTT.